This T cell receptor beta chain was recovered during a study of response to subunit inactivated influenza vaccine. Of note for this clonotype: Antigen: not known.

Germline CDR1 reads GTSNPN; CDR2 reads SVGIG (reference sequence). This CDR3 has 13 residues. V lost 4 bases, J lost 5 bases, and 9 bases lay in between. Study results and caveats: Each seasonal influenza vaccination, the authors suggested, recruits few new T cells.

MiXCR, run by TCRdb on the RT-PCR reads, gives a single entry per CDR3 protein. The table has about 570,000 distinct CDR3 sequences, approximately 10% seen once. Here the sequenced sample was PBMCs from blood, taken on the day of vaccination. The sequence was collected from a man over 45 who received an inactivated influenza vaccine. V gene TRBV30 combines with J gene TRBJ1-6; D gene ambiguous. The CDR3 protein is CAWKTRNNSPLHF. As DNA, the CDR3 is TGTGCCTGGAAGACAAGGAATAATTCACCCCTCCACTTT.